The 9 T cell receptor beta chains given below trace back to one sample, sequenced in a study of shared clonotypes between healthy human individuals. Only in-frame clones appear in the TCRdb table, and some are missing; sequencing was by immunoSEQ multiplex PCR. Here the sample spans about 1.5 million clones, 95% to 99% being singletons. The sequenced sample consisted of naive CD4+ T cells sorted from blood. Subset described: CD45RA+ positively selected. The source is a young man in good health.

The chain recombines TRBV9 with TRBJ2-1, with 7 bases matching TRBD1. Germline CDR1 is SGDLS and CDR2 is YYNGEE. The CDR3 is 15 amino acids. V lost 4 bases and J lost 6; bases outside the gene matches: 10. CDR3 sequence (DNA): TGTGCCAGCAGCCTCAGGGGGACCTTGGGCAATGAGCAGTTCTTC. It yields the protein CASSLRGTLGNEQFF.

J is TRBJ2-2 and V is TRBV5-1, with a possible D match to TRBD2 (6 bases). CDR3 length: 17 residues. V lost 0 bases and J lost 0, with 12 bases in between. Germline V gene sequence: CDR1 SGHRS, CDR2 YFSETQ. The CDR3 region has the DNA TGCGCCAGCAGCTTGGATCTACTAGCTGCGAACACCGGGGAGCTGTTTTTT. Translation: CASSLDLLAANTGELFF.

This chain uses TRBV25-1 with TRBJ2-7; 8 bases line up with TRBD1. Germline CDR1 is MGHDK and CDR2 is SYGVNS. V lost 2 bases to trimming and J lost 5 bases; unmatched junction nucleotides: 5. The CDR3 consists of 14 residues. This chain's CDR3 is CASSEQGAIHEQYF. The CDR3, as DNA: TGTGCCAGCAGTGAACAGGGGGCGATACACGAGCAGTACTTC.

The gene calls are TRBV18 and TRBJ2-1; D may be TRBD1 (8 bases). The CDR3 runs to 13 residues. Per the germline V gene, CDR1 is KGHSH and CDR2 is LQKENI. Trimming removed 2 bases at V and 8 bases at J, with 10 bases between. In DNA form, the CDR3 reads TGTGCCAGCTCACCAACAGGGGGGGATGAGCAGTTCTTC. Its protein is CASSPTGGDEQFF.

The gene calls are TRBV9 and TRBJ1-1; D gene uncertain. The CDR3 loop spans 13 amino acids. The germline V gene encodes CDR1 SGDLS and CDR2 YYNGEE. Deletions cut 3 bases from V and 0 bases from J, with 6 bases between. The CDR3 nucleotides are TGTGCCAGCAGCGGCTCAGTGAACACTGAAGCTTTCTTT. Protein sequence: CASSGSVNTEAFF.

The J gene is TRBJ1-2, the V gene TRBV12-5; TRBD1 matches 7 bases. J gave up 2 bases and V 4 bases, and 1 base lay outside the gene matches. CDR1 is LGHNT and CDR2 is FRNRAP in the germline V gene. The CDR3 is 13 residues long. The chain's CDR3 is CASGSGQNYGYTF. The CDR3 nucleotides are TGTGCTAGTGGTTCGGGACAGAACTATGGCTACACCTTC.

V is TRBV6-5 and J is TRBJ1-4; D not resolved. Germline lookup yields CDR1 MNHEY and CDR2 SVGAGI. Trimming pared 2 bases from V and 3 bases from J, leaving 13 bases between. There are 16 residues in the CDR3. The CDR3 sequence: CASSYGLQPPNEKLFF. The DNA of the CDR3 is TGTGCCAGCAGTTACGGGTTACAGCCTCCTAATGAAAAACTGTTTTTT.

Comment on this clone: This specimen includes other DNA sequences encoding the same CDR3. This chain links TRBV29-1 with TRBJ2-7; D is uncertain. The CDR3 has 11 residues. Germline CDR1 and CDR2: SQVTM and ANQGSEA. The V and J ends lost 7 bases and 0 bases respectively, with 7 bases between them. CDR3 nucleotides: TGCAGCGGGGGTAGCTCCTACGAGCAGTACTTC. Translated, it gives CSGGSSYEQYF.

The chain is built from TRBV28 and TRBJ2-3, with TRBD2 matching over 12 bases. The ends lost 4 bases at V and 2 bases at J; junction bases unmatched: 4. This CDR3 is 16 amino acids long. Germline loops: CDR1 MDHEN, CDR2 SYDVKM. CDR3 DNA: TGTGCCAGCAGTTCTCGACTAGCGGGGGCCACAGATACGCAGTATTTT. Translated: CASSSRLAGATDTQYF.